The 9 T cell receptor beta chains given below trace back to one sample, sequenced in a study of cytomegalovirus exposure and HLA in healthy donors. This PCR relied on a set of 60 Vbeta primers and 13 Jbeta primers. The table came from immunoSEQ multiplex PCR; TCRdb's copy has only in-frame clones and leaves some out. This table holds 99,000 or so clones, over 80% found once. Sequencing used PBMCs. The receptors were sampled from a man aged 25-40 years in good health and CMV-seropositive.

The chain couples TRBV5-8 to TRBJ1-4; tentative D call: TRBD1 (6 bases). The CDR3 length is 15 residues. The germline V gene encodes CDR1 SGHTS and CDR2 YDEGEE. The ends were cut back, 4 bases at V and 7 bases at J, with 17 bases in the middle. The CDR3 region is CASSPAGVLGEKLFF. The CDR3 bases are TGTGCCAGCAGCCCCGCAGGGGTATTGGGTGAAAAACTGTTTTTT.

CDR3 nucleotides: TGTGCCTGGAGTGTGGGGTTTTACCCGGAGGATTCACCCCTCCACTTT. It is translated as CAWSVGFYPEDSPLHF. The chain carries TRBV30 and TRBJ1-6; D is unresolved. Trimming removed 0 bases at V and 8 bases at J, with 17 bases between. Germline V lookup: CDR1 GTSNPN, CDR2 SVGIG (reference sequence). The CDR3 covers 16 residues. The whole variable domain, remainder taken from reference TRBV30 and TRBJ1-6, is SQTIHQWPATLVQPVGSPLSLECTVEGTSNPNLYWYRQAAGRGLQLLFYSVGIGQISSEVPQNLSASRPQDRQFILSSKKLLLSDSGFYLCAWSVGFYPEDSPLHFGNGTRLTVT.

The chain employs TRBV6-5 and TRBJ2-7; 8 positions agree with TRBD2. Per germline, CDR1 MNHEY and CDR2 SVGAGI. This CDR3 spans 15 amino acids. The ends lost 5 bases at V and 6 bases at J; junction bases unmatched: 12. This CDR3 reads CASSQRSGLGAEQYF. As DNA, the CDR3 is TGTGCCAGCAGTCAGAGATCGGGACTAGGGGCCGAGCAGTACTTC.

Written as DNA, the CDR3 is TGTGCCATCATGCTTCACGGGGATGGATCCAATGAGCAGTTCTTC. It codes for CAIMLHGDGSNEQFF. This rearrangement joins TRBV10-3 to TRBJ2-1, with D perhaps TRBD2 (5 bases). Per germline, CDR1 ENHRY and CDR2 SYGVKD. The CDR3 runs 15 residues. With 7 bases removed from V and 6 bases from J, the gap between germline ends came to 19 bases.

V gene TRBV5-4 combines with J gene TRBJ2-7, with no clear D. CDR3 length: 11 residues. The V gene lost 3 bases and the J gene lost 2 bases, with 3 bases spanning the gap. Germline CDR1 and CDR2: SGHNT and YYREEE (reference sequence). The CDR3 DNA reads TGTGCCAGCAGCTCTACCTACGAGCAGTACTTC. It translates to CASSSTYEQYF.

The chain recombines TRBV7-2 with TRBJ1-6, with 7 bases identical to TRBD1. Germline V gene data show CDR1 as SGHTA and CDR2 as FQGNSA. V shed 5 bases, J shed 6 bases, and the junction held 10 bases outside the gene matches. This CDR3 contains 16 residues. The CDR3 region is CASSPPGQTGNSPLHF. The CDR3 DNA is TGTGCCAGCAGCCCTCCGGGACAGACGGGTAATTCACCCCTCCACTTT.

The V and J genes are TRBV7-9 and TRBJ1-4; 7 nucleotides align to TRBD1. This CDR3 contains 17 residues. The V gene's germline CDR1 is SEHNR and CDR2 FQNEAQ (reference sequence). V lost 1 base, J lost 3 bases, and 8 bases stayed unmatched. The CDR3 spells CASSLGVWGTANEKLFF. In DNA, the CDR3 is TGTGCCAGCAGCTTAGGGGTCTGGGGGACAGCTAATGAAAAACTGTTTTTT.

The chain combines TRBV6-1 with TRBJ1-1, with D perhaps TRBD1 (5 bases). The CDR3 covers 13 residues. Germline V gene lookup returns CDR1 MNHNS and CDR2 SASEGT. The V end was cut by 2 bases, the J end by 4 bases, with 8 bases between. CDR3 residues: CASSETGVTEAFF. CDR3 sequence (DNA): TGTGCCAGCAGTGAAACGGGGGTCACTGAAGCTTTCTTT.

The chain joins TRBV28 to TRBJ1-6; 8 bases are shared with TRBD1. CDR1 is MDHEN, CDR2 SYDVKM, per germline. V dropped 7 bases and J dropped 7; count of bases not matched to a gene: 9. This CDR3 spans 15 amino acids. The CDR3 bases are TGTGCCAGCATTTACACAGGGGGGAACAATTCACCCCTCCACTTT. Translating gives CASIYTGGNNSPLHF.